This T cell receptor (beta chain) was sequenced during a study of technical replicates of blood from several donors. Here immunoSEQ multiplex PCR was the method, and the copy in TCRdb shows in-frame clones only, minus some. The sample includes over 65,000 clones, roughly 98% of them seen just once. This TCR came from a human donor in good health. Sequenced: T cells isolated from PBMCs.

CDR3 DNA: TGTGCCAGCAGTCCTTGGACAGGGGAAACCTACGAGCAGTACTTC. Encoded protein: CASSPWTGETYEQYF. V and J are TRBV28 and TRBJ2-7; 9 bases match TRBD1. The junction had 7 bases not matched to a gene; V was cut back by 5 bases and J by 2 bases. Per the germline V gene, CDR1 is MDHEN and CDR2 is SYDVKM. The CDR3 extends over 15 amino acids.